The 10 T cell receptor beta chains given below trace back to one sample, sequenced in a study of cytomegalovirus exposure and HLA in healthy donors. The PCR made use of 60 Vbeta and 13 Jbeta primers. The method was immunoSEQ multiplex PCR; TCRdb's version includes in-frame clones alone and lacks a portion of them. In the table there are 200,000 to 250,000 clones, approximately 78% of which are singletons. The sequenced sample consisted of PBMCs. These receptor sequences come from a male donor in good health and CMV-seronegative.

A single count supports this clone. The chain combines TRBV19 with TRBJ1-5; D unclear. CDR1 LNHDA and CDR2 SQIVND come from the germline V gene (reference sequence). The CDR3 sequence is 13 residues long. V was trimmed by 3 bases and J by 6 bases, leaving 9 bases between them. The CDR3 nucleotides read TGTGCCAGTAGTATTGGGCGGGCTCAGCCCCAGCATTTT. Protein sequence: CASSIGRAQPQHF. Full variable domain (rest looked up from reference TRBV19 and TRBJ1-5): DGGITQSPKYLFRKEGQNVTLSCEQNLNHDAMYWYRQDPGQGLRLIYYSQIVNDFQKGDIAEGYSVSREKKESFPLTVTSAQKNPTAFYLCASSIGRAQPQHFGDGTRLSIL.

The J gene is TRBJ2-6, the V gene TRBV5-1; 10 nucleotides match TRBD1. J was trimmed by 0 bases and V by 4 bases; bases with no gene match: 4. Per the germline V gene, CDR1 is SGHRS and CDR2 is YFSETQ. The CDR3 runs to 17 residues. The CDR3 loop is CASSIGTGDSGANVLTF. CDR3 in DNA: TGCGCCAGCAGCATCGGGACAGGGGACTCTGGGGCCAACGTCCTGACTTTC.

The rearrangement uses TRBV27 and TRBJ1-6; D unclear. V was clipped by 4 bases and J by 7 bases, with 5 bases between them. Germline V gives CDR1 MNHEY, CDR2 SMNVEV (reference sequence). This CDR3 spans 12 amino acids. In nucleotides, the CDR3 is TGTGCCAGCAGTTCCGGGAATTCACCCCTCCACTTT. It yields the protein CASSSGNSPLHF.

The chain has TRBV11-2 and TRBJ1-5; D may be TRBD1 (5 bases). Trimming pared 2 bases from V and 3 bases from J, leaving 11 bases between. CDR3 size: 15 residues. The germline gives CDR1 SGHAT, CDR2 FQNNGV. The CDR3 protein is CASSLLGGNNQPQHF. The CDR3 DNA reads TGTGCCAGCAGCTTACTGGGGGGGAACAATCAGCCCCAGCATTTT.

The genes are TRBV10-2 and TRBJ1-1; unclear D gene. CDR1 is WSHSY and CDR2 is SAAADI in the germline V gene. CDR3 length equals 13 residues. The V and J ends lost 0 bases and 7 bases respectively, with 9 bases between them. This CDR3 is CASSESAGIEAFF. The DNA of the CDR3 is TGCGCCAGCAGTGAGTCTGCGGGGATTGAAGCTTTCTTT.

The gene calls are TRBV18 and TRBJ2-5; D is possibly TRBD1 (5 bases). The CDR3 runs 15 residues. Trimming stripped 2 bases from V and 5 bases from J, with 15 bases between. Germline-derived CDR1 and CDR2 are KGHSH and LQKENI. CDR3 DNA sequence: TGTGCCAGCTCACCAAGGTCCAGGGTTGGGGAGACCCAGTACTTC. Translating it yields CASSPRSRVGETQYF. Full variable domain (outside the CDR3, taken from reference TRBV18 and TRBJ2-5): NAGVMQNPRHLVRRRGQEARLRCSPMKGHSHVYWYRQLPEEGLKFMVYLQKENIIDESGMPKERFSAEFPKEGPSILRIQQVVRGDSAAYFCASSPRSRVGETQYFGPGTRLLVL.

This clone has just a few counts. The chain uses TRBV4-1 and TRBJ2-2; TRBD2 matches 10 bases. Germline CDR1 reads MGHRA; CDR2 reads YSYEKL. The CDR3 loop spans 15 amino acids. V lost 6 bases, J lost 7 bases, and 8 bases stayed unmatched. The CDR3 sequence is CASSPSGSGVGELFF. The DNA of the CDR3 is TGCGCCAGCAGTCCTAGCGGGAGTGGGGTCGGGGAGCTGTTTTTT.

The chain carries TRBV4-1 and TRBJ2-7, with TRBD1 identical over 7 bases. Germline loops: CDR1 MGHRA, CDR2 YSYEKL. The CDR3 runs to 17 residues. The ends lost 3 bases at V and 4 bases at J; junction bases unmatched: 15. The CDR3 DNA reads TGCGCCAGCAGCCAGGCCCACGAAGAGGGACAGTTGTACGAGCAGTACTTC. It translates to CASSQAHEEGQLYEQYF.

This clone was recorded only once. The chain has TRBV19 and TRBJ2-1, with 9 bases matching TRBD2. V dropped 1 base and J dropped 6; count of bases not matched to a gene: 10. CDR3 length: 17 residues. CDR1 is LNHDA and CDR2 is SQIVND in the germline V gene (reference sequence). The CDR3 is CASSIVHSGRGSNEQFF. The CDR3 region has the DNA TGTGCCAGTAGTATAGTTCATAGCGGGAGAGGATCCAATGAGCAGTTCTTC.

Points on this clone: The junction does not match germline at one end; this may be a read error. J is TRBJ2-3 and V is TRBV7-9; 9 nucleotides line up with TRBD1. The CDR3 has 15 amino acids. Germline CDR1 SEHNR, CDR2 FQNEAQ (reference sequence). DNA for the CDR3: TGTTCCAGCAGCTTAGGGGACAGGGACTCAGATACGCAGTATTTT. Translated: CSSSLGDRDSDTQYF.